The 31 T cell receptor beta chains in this list originate from one sample, sequenced in a study of post-analysis software for immune sequencing data. Unique molecular identifiers tagged the TCR beta cDNA libraries. TCRdb reprocessed the PCR reads with MiXCR, giving one entry per CDR3 protein. The table has roughly 730,000 distinct CDR3 sequences, 25% to 30% seen once. The antigens of these receptors remain unknown. Overall study results and limits: There were five or six TRBV segments more frequent in patients than controls, and TRBV5-6, TRBV5-1 and TRBV20-1 were among them.

Specimen: blood. The receptors shown here come from a girl aged 10-17 years with multiple sclerosis.

The chain combines TRBV6-5 with TRBJ1-6; D perhaps matches TRBD1 (5 bases). Germline CDR1 and CDR2: MNHEY and SVGAGI. This CDR3 has 15 amino acids. V lost 0 bases, J lost 2 bases, and 5 bases lay in between. The CDR3 DNA reads as TGTGCCAGCAGTTACTCGACAGCCTATAATTCACCCCTCCACTTT. Translation: CASSYSTAYNSPLHF.

This clonotype has more than one count but fewer than ten. CDR3 protein: CSARDGQGLAKNIQYF. CDR3 sequence (DNA): TGCAGTGCTAGAGATGGGCAGGGTCTTGCCAAAAACATTCAGTACTTC. V is TRBV20-1 and J is TRBJ2-4, with D possibly matching TRBD1 (5 bases). V lost 0 bases, J lost 1 base, and 13 bases lay in between. Germline V gives CDR1 DFQATT, CDR2 SNEGSKA (reference sequence). CDR3 size: 16 residues.

This clonotype appeared many times. The gene calls are TRBV6-6 and TRBJ1-2; TRBD1 might be the D (6 bases). The CDR3 runs 16 residues. Germline-derived CDR1 and CDR2 are MNHNY and SVGAGI (reference sequence). Between the trimmed V and J ends, which lost 2 bases and 1 base, there was a span of 14 bases. CDR3: CASSYGTSPLNYGYTF. The CDR3 bases are TGTGCCAGCAGTTACGGGACATCACCTCTTAACTATGGCTACACCTTC.

CDR3 nucleotide sequence: TGTGCCAGCAGCTTAGTCCGGTTCGAGACCCAGTACTTC. Its translation: CASSLVRFETQYF. The chain couples TRBV7-2 to TRBJ2-5; no definite D call. Trimming left V 1 base short and J 5 bases short, with 8 bases between. Germline-derived CDR1 and CDR2 are SGHTA and FQGNSA. There are 13 residues in the CDR3.

About this clonotype itself: Possible read error: a much larger clone is one base away. The genes are TRBV27 and TRBJ2-3, with 8 bases lining up with TRBD1. The CDR3 length is 15 residues. From germline, CDR1 is MNHEY and CDR2 SMNVEV (reference sequence). The CDR3 sequence is CACSFGTGVSDTQYF. DNA for the CDR3: TGTGCCTGCAGTTTTGGGACAGGAGTGTCAGATACGCAGTATTTT.

This clonotype came up a few times. This chain connects TRBV27 to TRBJ2-7; 7 nucleotides match TRBD2. Germline values: CDR1 MNHEY, CDR2 SMNVEV (reference sequence). The CDR3 loop spans 13 amino acids. J lost 6 bases, V lost 0 bases, and 2 bases had no gene match. The CDR3: CASSLSSGGEQYF. In DNA form, the CDR3 reads TGTGCCAGCAGTTTATCATCGGGAGGCGAGCAGTACTTC.

The chain has TRBV5-1 and TRBJ2-1; D is perhaps TRBD2 (6 bases). The germline V and J ends were trimmed by 3 bases and 6 bases, with 13 bases remaining between them. The length of the CDR3 is 14 residues. Germline assignment: CDR1 SGHRS and CDR2 YFSETQ. The DNA for the CDR3 is TGCGCCAGCAGCTACCGGGACTCCGGCAATGAGCAGTTCTTC. This codes for CASSYRDSGNEQFF.

The V and J genes are TRBV6-5 and TRBJ1-6, with D possibly matching TRBD1 (5 bases). The germline V gene encodes CDR1 MNHEY and CDR2 SVGAGI. Trimming pared 6 bases from V and 0 bases from J, leaving 21 bases between. This CDR3 has 19 amino acids. CDR3 protein: CASSSSFEAGSSYNSPLHF. The DNA of the CDR3 is TGTGCCAGCAGCTCCTCATTCGAGGCAGGGAGCTCCTATAATTCACCCCTCCACTTT.

J is TRBJ2-7 and V is TRBV11-2; perhaps TRBD2 as D (6 bases). The end of the DNA fits TRBJ2-4 better, so the J call may be wrong. Germline V gene lookup returns CDR1 SGHAT and CDR2 FQNNGV. CDR3 size: 15 residues. The CDR3 protein is CASSLGREVWDIQYF. For the CDR3, the DNA is TGTGCCAGCAGCTTAGGAAGGGAGGTCTGGGACATTCAGTACTTC.

V gene TRBV29-1 combines with J gene TRBJ2-1, with TRBD2 matching over 9 bases. The CDR3 is 16 residues long. Germline CDR1 and CDR2: SQVTM and ANQGSEA. Trimming removed 5 bases from V and 10 bases from J; junction bases left unmatched: 18. CDR3 DNA sequence: TGCAGCGTTTTAGGAATTAGCGGGAGAAAATCGTGGGAGCAGTTCTTC. This sequence encodes CSVLGISGRKSWEQFF.

This clonotype was recorded a few times. The chain links TRBV20-1 to TRBJ2-3, with 11 positions matching TRBD2. The CDR3 contains 17 residues. V lost 6 bases to trimming and J lost 4 bases; unmatched junction nucleotides: 15. Germline V lookup: CDR1 DFQATT, CDR2 SNEGSKA (reference sequence). CDR3 sequence: CSATRGASGGSPDTQYF. In DNA, the CDR3 is TGCAGTGCCACCCGGGGAGCTAGCGGGGGGTCACCAGATACGCAGTATTTT.

The chain couples TRBV20-1 to TRBJ2-1, with 12 nucleotides matching TRBD1. V lost 7 bases and J lost 0; bases outside the gene matches: 7. This CDR3 has 16 amino acids. Germline loops: CDR1 DFQATT, CDR2 SNEGSKA (reference sequence). The CDR3 spells CSVGTGGSNSYNEQFF. CDR3 bases: TGCAGTGTCGGGACAGGGGGCAGTAACTCCTACAATGAGCAGTTCTTC.

V and J are TRBV6-6 and TRBJ2-7; tentative D call: TRBD1 (6 bases). Germline V gives CDR1 MNHNY, CDR2 SVGAGI (reference sequence). The CDR3 has 13 amino acids. The V end was cut by 7 bases, the J end by 3 bases, with 13 bases between. The CDR3 loop reads CASNSGANYEQYF. The CDR3 DNA is TGTGCCAGCAATTCAGGGGCCAACTACGAGCAGTACTTC.

V and J are TRBV5-1 and TRBJ2-1; 7 bases map to TRBD2. The J segment lost 6 bases and the V segment lost 4 bases, leaving 10 bases of the junction unmatched. Germline CDR1 reads SGHRS; CDR2 reads YFSETQ. This CDR3 region has 15 residues. CDR3 protein: CASSPGLERANEQFF. The CDR3 nucleotides read TGCGCCAGCAGCCCAGGACTAGAACGCGCCAATGAGCAGTTCTTC.

The chain uses TRBV20-1 and TRBJ1-5; the D gene is possibly TRBD1 (6 bases). Per germline, CDR1 DFQATT and CDR2 SNEGSKA (reference sequence). The CDR3 spans 17 residues. V was cut by 1 base and J by 0 bases, with 16 bases left in between. The CDR3 bases are TGCAGTGCTAGAGGGGATGACAGGCGCTATAGCAATCAGCCCCAGCATTTT. Translating gives CSARGDDRRYSNQPQHF.

The sample holds a few counts of this clonotype. The chain uses TRBV28 and TRBJ2-7; either TRBD1 or TRBD2 may fit D (5 bases each). The CDR3 totals 14 residues. In germline, CDR1 is MDHEN, CDR2 SYDVKM. V lost 6 bases to trimming and J lost 5 bases, with 17 bases between them. CDR3 amino acids: CASSPRLGRHEQYF. The CDR3 bases are TGTGCCAGCAGCCCCCGGTTGGGACGCCACGAGCAGTACTTC.

The chain is built from TRBV7-8 and TRBJ2-7; 8 bases fit TRBD1. Germline V gene lookup returns CDR1 SGHVS and CDR2 FQNEAQ. This CDR3 comprises 15 residues. V shed 5 bases, J shed 3 bases, and the junction held 9 bases outside the gene matches. In DNA form, the CDR3 reads TGTGCCAGCAGCCAGCCGTCGACAGGGGACTACGAGCAGTACTTC. Its protein product is CASSQPSTGDYEQYF.

This clonotype was observed a few times. This chain uses TRBV4-3 with TRBJ2-1; 13 bases align to TRBD2. The V gene end was trimmed by 3 bases and the J gene end by 1 base; junction bases not matched to a gene: 3. This CDR3 comprises 17 residues. Per germline, CDR1 LGHNA and CDR2 YSLEER. This CDR3 is CASSHPGLAGSYNEQFF. In DNA, the CDR3 is TGCGCCAGCAGCCACCCGGGACTAGCGGGATCCTACAATGAGCAGTTCTTC.

The V and J genes are TRBV5-5 and TRBJ1-2; TRBD1 matches at 9 bases. CDR1 SGHKS and CDR2 YYEKEE come from the germline V gene (reference sequence). This CDR3 comprises 15 residues. With V trimmed by 2 bases and J by 5 bases, 7 bases remained unmatched. The CDR3 nucleotides read TGTGCCAGCAGCTTCCCCCCGGGACAGGGATATGGCTACACCTTC. It specifies CASSFPPGQGYGYTF.

V gene TRBV10-3 combines with J gene TRBJ1-1; 11 nucleotides line up with TRBD1. The CDR3 runs 14 residues. The V gene's germline CDR1 is ENHRY and CDR2 SYGVKD. The V segment lost 7 bases and the J segment 5 bases; nucleotides outside the gene matches: 6. Here the CDR3 reads CAIMAGQGGTEAFF. The CDR3 nucleotides read TGTGCCATCATGGCGGGACAGGGGGGAACTGAAGCTTTCTTT.

This clonotype occurred a few times. This chain uses TRBV4-1 with TRBJ1-4, with D possibly TRBD1 on 6 matching bases. The germline V gene encodes CDR1 MGHRA and CDR2 YSYEKL. The CDR3 totals 15 residues. V gave up 4 bases and J gave up 6 bases, with 15 bases separating them. The CDR3 loop is CASSLQGSADEKLFF. The CDR3, as DNA: TGCGCCAGCAGCCTACAGGGTAGTGCGGATGAAAAACTGTTTTTT.

This clonotype was found a few times. J is TRBJ1-4 and V is TRBV6-5, with D uncertain. Germline V gene sequence: CDR1 MNHEY, CDR2 SVGAGI. CDR3 length equals 15 residues. V lost 4 bases, J lost 5 bases, and 14 bases lay in between. CDR3 in DNA: TGTGCCAGCAGTTCCCCCTCCTCCCCCAATGAAAAACTGTTTTTT. It yields the protein CASSSPSSPNEKLFF.

This clonotype has just a few counts. The chain joins TRBV7-9 to TRBJ2-1; TRBD1 might be the D (5 bases). The V and J ends lost 1 base and 3 bases respectively, with 10 bases between them. Germline V gene data show CDR1 as SEHNR and CDR2 as FQNEAQ (reference sequence). This CDR3 region has 15 residues. The DNA of the CDR3 is TGTGCCAGCAGCTTAGTGAGACAGCTCTACAATGAGCAGTTCTTC. This encodes CASSLVRQLYNEQFF.

This clonotype was seen more than once but under ten times. This chain joins TRBV2 and TRBJ2-1, with 7 bases identical to TRBD2. J was trimmed by 15 bases and V by 7 bases; bases with no gene match: 15. Germline assignment: CDR1 SNHLY and CDR2 FYNNEI. CDR3 size: 13 residues. CDR3 sequence: CASTGLAGALWFF. The DNA for the CDR3 is TGTGCCAGCACCGGGTTAGCGGGTGCCTTGTGGTTCTTC.

The sample holds one count of this clonotype. The gene calls are TRBV20-1 and TRBJ2-3; 11 nucleotides agree with TRBD1. This CDR3 is 15 amino acids long. Germline V gene sequence: CDR1 DFQATT, CDR2 SNEGSKA (reference sequence). J lost 2 bases, V lost 6 bases, and 7 bases had no gene match. CDR3 sequence reads: CSATRTGGNTDTQYF. The CDR3 nucleotides read TGCAGTGCCACACGGACAGGGGGCAACACAGATACGCAGTATTTT.

The CDR3 region is CASRGSSGYNEQFF. CDR3 bases: TGTGCCAGCCGGGGCTCTAGCGGGTACAATGAGCAGTTCTTC. The V call is TRBV2, the J call TRBJ2-1; 8 positions match TRBD2. The V and J ends lost 8 bases and 4 bases, in that order; junction bases with no gene match: 7. In germline, CDR1 is SNHLY, CDR2 FYNNEI. This CDR3 is built from 14 residues.

The chain uses TRBV6-5 and TRBJ2-3; the D is unclear. There are 16 residues in the CDR3. The V and J ends lost 6 bases and 1 base respectively, with 17 bases between them. Germline V CDR1 and CDR2: MNHEY, SVGAGI. The CDR3 sequence: CASRHSPASGTDTQYF. The CDR3 DNA reads as TGTGCCAGCAGGCACTCCCCTGCATCGGGCACAGATACGCAGTATTTT.

This clonotype came up a few times. Germline and junction disagree at one end, which may indicate a read error. The chain joins TRBV7-2 to TRBJ2-7; D might be TRBD1 or TRBD2, each matching 6 bases. From germline, CDR1 is SGHTA and CDR2 FQGNSA. The CDR3 totals 13 residues. In DNA, the CDR3 is TGTGCCGGCAGCGCGGGACACCTCTACGAGCAGTACTTC. Its translation is CAGSAGHLYEQYF.

This clonotype was picked up a small number of times. The chain employs TRBV4-1 and TRBJ2-1; the D is unclear. Germline V gives CDR1 MGHRA, CDR2 YSYEKL. Trimming cost V 0 bases and J 4 bases, with 13 bases left between them. The CDR3 contains 16 residues. This chain's CDR3 is CASSQEGTLSYNEQFF. For the CDR3, the DNA is TGCGCCAGCAGCCAAGAGGGAACCCTTTCATACAATGAGCAGTTCTTC.

This clonotype was seen a few times. The chain combines TRBV7-2 with TRBJ2-4; 9 nucleotides line up with TRBD2. V lost 4 bases to trimming and J lost 2 bases; unmatched junction nucleotides: 6. The germline V gene encodes CDR1 SGHTA and CDR2 FQGNSA. The CDR3 has 16 amino acids. The CDR3 DNA reads as TGTGCCAGCAGCTCCCCCGCGGGAGGGCCCAAAAACATTCAGTACTTC. Amino acids: CASSSPAGGPKNIQYF.

As concerns this clonotype: A read error is possible here, since a much larger clone lies one base away. The rearrangement uses TRBV10-3 and TRBJ2-7; 7 bases agree with TRBD2. The trim removed 6 bases at V and 7 bases at J, leaving 6 bases unmatched. This CDR3 is 12 amino acids long. Germline values: CDR1 ENHRY, CDR2 SYGVKD. The CDR3 DNA reads as TGTGCCATCAGGGCTAGCGGAAATGAGCAGTACTTC. It is translated as CAIRASGNEQYF.